This record looks at one TCR beta chain sequence and its context. No antigen is known for it. This entry comes from a study of shared clonotypes between healthy human individuals. Study-level background: Aged between 18 and 49, the donors were two women and three men.

Regarding the study as a whole: When naive CD4 clonotypes were compared across a handful of donors, 4% to 6.5% were shared.

Naive CD8 cells lacked CD45RO and underwent positive selection for CCR7, leaving out terminally differentiated effector memory CD45RA+ cells. Assay runs were performed at deep level. The authors' processing: Filtering was not the same, since immunoSEQ gave junction-only sequences without quality scores. Assay used: immunoSEQ multiplex PCR; TCRdb lists only in-frame clones, some missing. The V and J calls and the clone size are those of that table, but D and trimming were determined from the DNA. Found here are hundreds of thousands of clones, just over 90% of them singletons; the top ten hold 24%. CDR1 is SGHVS and CDR2 is FNYEAQ in the germline V gene. The CDR3 contains 12 residues. V dropped 0 bases and J dropped 10 bases, with 7 bases sitting between them.

J is TRBJ2-1 and V is TRBV7-6; no reliable D call. This TCR came from a man younger than 45 in good health. Sequencing used naive CD8+ T cells sorted from blood. The CDR3 DNA is TGTGCCAGCAGCTTAGCGATTGGGGAGCAGTTCTTC. It is translated as CASSLAIGEQFF.